The T cell receptor beta chain under discussion was sequenced for a study of shared clonotypes between healthy human individuals. Generated by immunoSEQ multiplex PCR, the TCRdb table keeps only in-frame clones and is missing some. Of just over 2,000,000 clones listed, 90% to 95% were seen once; the top ten hold approximately 0.13%. Adult donors, all healthy and HIV-negative, had no recent acute infections or vaccinations. The CDR3 has 17 amino acids. V gene TRBV21-1 combines with J gene TRBJ2-7; the D segment call TRBD1 is taken from the table without a DNA check. TRBV21-1 constitutes a pseudogene. Material for sequencing was naive CD4+ T cells sorted from blood. Subset indicated: CD45RA+ positively selected. The TCR comes from a man between 18 and 29 years old in good health. This CDR3 is CASSKAKLRTDSYGQYF. The CDR3 bases are TGTGCCAGCAGCAAAGCAAAATTGAGGACAGACTCCTACGGGCAGTACTTC.